These T cell receptor beta chains were read from a single sample in a study of cytomegalovirus exposure and HLA in healthy donors. Profiled with immunoSEQ multiplex PCR; TCRdb holds only in-frame clones, not every one. The table shows fewer than 200,000 clones, with around 82% occurring only once. Sequences were obtained from PBMCs. The receptors shown here come from a woman under 30 in good health and CMV-seropositive. The CDR3 runs from the conserved cysteine through the conserved F or W. A D gene is named only where the DNA matches it firmly.

TRBV5-1	.	TRBJ1-4	CASSPGVGIINEKLFF	TGCGCCAGCAGCCCTGGGGTCGGGATAATTAATGAAAAACTGTTTTTT
TRBV7-3	TRBD2	TRBJ2-3	CASRSGLAGDTQYF	TGTGCCAGCAGATCGGGACTAGCTGGGGATACGCAGTATTTT
TRBV4-1	.	TRBJ1-3	CASSPPGSGNTIYF	TGCGCCAGCAGCCCGCCGGGGTCTGGAAACACCATATATTTT
TRBV7-2	.	TRBJ2-3	CASSFPGADTQYF	TGTGCCAGCAGCTTTCCGGGGGCAGATACGCAGTATTTT
TRBV2	.	TRBJ2-3	CASSAQGLDTDTQYF	TGTGCCAGCAGTGCCCAGGGACTTGACACAGATACGCAGTATTTT
TRBV10-1	TRBD2	TRBJ2-3	CASSESGRGGTDTQYF	TGCGCCAGCAGTGAGTCTGGACGGGGGGGCACAGATACGCAGTATTTT
TRBV15	.	TRBJ2-7	CATSRVRDISYEQYF	TGTGCCACCAGCAGAGTCCGCGACATCTCCTACGAGCAGTACTTC
TRBV9	.	TRBJ2-3	CASSGVGGTSTDTQYF	TGTGCCAGCAGCGGAGTTGGAGGGACCTCCACAGATACGCAGTATTTT
TRBV9	.	TRBJ2-1	CASSAGLRGDNEQFF	TGTGCCAGCAGCGCGGGACTCCGAGGGGACAATGAGCAGTTCTTC
TRBV7-8	.	TRBJ2-6	CASQAYSGANVLTF	TGTGCCAGCCAAGCCTACTCTGGGGCCAACGTCCTGACTTTC
TRBV2	TRBD2	TRBJ2-1	CASSDWGGDNEQFF	TGTGCCAGCAGTGATTGGGGGGGGGACAATGAGCAGTTCTTC
TRBV2	TRBD2	TRBJ2-5	CASLGTSGARGETQYF	TGTGCCAGCCTTGGGACTAGCGGGGCGAGGGGAGAGACCCAGTACTTC
TRBV4-1	TRBD2	TRBJ2-1	CASSQESLAGVDEQFF	TGCGCCAGCAGCCAAGAATCTCTAGCGGGGGTCGATGAGCAGTTCTTC
TRBV7-6	.	TRBJ2-6	CASSLGPTDREASGANVLTF	TGTGCCAGCAGCTTAGGTCCGACCGACAGGGAGGCCTCTGGGGCCAACGTCCTGACTTTC
TRBV4-3	TRBD1	TRBJ1-2	CASSQQGQGFSGYTF	TGCGCCAGCAGCCAACAGGGACAGGGATTTAGTGGCTACACCTTC
TRBV10-1	TRBD2	TRBJ2-5	CASSESGEGETQYF	TGCGCCAGCAGTGAGTCAGGGGAGGGGGAGACCCAGTACTTC
TRBV16	.	TRBJ2-1	CASRPRADRGENEQFF	TGTGCCAGCCGCCCCCGGGCAGATAGGGGCGAGAATGAGCAGTTCTTC
TRBV13	.	TRBJ1-5	CASTRPQGGPFPYQPQHF	TGTGCCAGCACCCGCCCACAGGGTGGACCTTTTCCCTATCAGCCCCAGCATTTT